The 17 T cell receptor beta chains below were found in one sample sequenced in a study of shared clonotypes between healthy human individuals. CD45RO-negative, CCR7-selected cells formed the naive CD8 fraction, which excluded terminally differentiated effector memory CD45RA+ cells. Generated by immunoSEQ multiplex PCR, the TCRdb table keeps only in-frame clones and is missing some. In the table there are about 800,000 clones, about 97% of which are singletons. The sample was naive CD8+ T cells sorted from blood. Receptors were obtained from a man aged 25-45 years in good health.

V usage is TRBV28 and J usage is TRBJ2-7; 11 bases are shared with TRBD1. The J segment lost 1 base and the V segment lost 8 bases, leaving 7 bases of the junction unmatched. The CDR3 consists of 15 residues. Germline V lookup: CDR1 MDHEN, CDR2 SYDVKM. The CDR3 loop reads CASGNRDRGSYEQYF. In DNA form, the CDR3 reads TGTGCCAGCGGAAACCGGGACAGGGGGTCCTACGAGCAGTACTTC.

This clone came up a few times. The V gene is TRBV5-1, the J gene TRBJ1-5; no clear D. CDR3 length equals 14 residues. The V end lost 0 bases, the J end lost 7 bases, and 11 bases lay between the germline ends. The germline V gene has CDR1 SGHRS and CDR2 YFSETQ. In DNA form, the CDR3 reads TGCGCCAGCAGCTTGGTGGGTCATGGGCAGCCCCAGCATTTT. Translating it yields CASSLVGHGQPQHF.

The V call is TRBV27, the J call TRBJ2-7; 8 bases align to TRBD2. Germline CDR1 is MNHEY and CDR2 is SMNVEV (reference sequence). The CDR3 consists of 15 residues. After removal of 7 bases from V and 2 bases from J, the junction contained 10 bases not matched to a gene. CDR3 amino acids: CASTPGASGPYEQYF. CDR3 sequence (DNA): TGTGCCAGCACCCCGGGGGCTAGCGGGCCCTACGAGCAGTACTTC.

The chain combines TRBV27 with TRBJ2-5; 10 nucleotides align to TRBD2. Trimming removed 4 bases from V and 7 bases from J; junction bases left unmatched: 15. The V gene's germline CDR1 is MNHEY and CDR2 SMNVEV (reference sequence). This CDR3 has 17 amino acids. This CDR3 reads CASSSPGLALTKGTQYF. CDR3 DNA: TGTGCCAGCAGTTCTCCGGGACTAGCGCTCACTAAGGGGACCCAGTACTTC.

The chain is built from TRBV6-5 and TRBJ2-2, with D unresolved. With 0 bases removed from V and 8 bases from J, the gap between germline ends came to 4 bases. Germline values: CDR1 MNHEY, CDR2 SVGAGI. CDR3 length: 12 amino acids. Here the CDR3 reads CASSYSRGELFF. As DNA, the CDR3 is TGTGCCAGCAGTTACTCGCGGGGGGAGCTGTTTTTT.

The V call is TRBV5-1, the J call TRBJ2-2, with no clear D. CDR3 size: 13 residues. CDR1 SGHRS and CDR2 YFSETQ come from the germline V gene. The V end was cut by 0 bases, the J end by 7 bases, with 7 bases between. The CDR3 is CASSLADVGELFF. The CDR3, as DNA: TGCGCCAGCAGCTTGGCCGACGTCGGGGAGCTGTTTTTT.

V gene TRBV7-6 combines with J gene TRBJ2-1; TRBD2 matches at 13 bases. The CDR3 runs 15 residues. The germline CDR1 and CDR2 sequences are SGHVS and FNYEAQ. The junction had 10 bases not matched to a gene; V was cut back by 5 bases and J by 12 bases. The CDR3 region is CASSIGTSGMSGQFF. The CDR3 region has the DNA TGTGCCAGCAGCATCGGGACTAGCGGGATGTCTGGGCAGTTCTTC.

CDR3 DNA sequence: TGTGCCAGCAGCTTAGCGCTGGGGGGACGCTACGAGCAGTACTTC. Translating it yields CASSLALGGRYEQYF. The chain links TRBV7-9 to TRBJ2-7, with a weak D call TRBD2 (6 bases). V lost 0 bases and J lost 3, with 12 bases in between. Germline V CDR1 and CDR2: SEHNR, FQNEAQ (reference sequence). This CDR3 has 15 amino acids.

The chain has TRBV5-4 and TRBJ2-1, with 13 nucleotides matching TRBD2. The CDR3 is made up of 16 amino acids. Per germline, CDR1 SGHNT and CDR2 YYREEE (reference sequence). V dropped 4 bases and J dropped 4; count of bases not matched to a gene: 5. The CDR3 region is CASSQGTSGTYNEQFF. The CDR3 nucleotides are TGTGCCAGCAGCCAAGGGACTAGCGGGACTTACAATGAGCAGTTCTTC.

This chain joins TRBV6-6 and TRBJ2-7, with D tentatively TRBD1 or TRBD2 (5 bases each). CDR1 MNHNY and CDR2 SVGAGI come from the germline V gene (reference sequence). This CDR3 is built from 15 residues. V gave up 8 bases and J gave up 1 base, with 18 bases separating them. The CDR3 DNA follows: TGTGCCAGCTCTTCCGTCCTGGGACCTTCCTACGAGCAGTACTTC. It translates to CASSSVLGPSYEQYF.

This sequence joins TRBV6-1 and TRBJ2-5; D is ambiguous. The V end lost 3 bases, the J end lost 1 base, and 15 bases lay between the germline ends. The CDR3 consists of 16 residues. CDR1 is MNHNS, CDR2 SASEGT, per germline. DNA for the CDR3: TGTGCCAGCAGTGATATGGACGAAAAACTCCAAGAGACCCAGTACTTC. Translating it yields CASSDMDEKLQETQYF.

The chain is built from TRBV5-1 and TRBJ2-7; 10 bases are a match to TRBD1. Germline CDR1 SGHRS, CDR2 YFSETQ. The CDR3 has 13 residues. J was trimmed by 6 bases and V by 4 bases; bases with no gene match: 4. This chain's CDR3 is CASSGTGVFEQYF. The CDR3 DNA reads TGCGCCAGCAGCGGGACAGGGGTTTTCGAGCAGTACTTC. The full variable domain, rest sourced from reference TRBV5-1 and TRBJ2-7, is KAGVTQTPRYLIKTRGQQVTLSCSPISGHRSVSWYQQTPGQGLQFLFEYFSETQRNKGNFPGRFSGRQFSNSRSEMNVSTLELGDSALYLCASSGTGVFEQYFGPGTRLTVT.

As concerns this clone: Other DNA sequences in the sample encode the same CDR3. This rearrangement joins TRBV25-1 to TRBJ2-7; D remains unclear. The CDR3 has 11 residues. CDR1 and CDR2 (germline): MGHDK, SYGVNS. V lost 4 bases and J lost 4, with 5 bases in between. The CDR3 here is CASSVSYEQYF. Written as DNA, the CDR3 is TGTGCCAGCAGTGTTTCTTACGAGCAGTACTTC.

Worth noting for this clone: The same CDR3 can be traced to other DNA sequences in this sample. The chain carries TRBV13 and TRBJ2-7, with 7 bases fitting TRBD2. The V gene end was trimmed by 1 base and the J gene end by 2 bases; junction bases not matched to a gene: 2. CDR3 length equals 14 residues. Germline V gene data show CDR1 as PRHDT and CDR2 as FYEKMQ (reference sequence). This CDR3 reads CASSLVGRTYEQYF. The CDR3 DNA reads TGTGCCAGCAGCTTAGTCGGGAGGACCTACGAGCAGTACTTC.

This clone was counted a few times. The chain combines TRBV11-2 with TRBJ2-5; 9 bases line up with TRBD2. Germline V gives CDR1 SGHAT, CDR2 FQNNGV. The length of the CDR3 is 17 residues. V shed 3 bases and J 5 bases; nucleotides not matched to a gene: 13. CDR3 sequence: CASSFSRRTSDRETQYF. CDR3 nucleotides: TGTGCCAGCAGCTTTTCCCGGAGGACTAGCGATCGGGAGACCCAGTACTTC.

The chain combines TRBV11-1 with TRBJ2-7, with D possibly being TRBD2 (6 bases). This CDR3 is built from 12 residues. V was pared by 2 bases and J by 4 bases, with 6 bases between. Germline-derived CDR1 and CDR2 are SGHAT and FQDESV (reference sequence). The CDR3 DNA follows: TGTGCCAGCAGCTTACGGGGGTACGAGCAGTACTTC. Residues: CASSLRGYEQYF.

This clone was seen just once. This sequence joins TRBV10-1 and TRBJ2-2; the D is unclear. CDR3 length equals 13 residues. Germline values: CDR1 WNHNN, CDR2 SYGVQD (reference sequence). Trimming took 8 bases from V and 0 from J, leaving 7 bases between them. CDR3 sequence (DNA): TGCGCCAGCGACCTCGCGAACACCGGGGAGCTGTTTTTT. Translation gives CASDLANTGELFF.